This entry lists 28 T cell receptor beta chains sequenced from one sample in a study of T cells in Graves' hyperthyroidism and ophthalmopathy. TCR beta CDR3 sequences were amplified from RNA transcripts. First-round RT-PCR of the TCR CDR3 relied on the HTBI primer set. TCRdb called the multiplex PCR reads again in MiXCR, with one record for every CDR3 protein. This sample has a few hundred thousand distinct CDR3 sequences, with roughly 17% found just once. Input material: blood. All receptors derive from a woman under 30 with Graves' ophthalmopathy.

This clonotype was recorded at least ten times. The CDR3 DNA reads as TGTGCCAGCAGCCCGACAGGGGCGCAGCCCCAGCATTTT. It translates to CASSPTGAQPQHF. The rearrangement uses TRBV12-3 or TRBV12-4 and TRBJ1-5, with 8 bases lining up with TRBD1. V was pared by 6 bases and J by 7 bases, with 5 bases of the junction left unmatched. The CDR3 is 13 amino acids.

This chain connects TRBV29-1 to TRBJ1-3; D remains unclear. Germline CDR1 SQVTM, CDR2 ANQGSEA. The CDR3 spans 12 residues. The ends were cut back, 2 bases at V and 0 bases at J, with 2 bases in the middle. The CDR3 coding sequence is TGCAGCGTTGAATTCTCTGGAAACACCATATATTTT. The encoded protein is CSVEFSGNTIYF.

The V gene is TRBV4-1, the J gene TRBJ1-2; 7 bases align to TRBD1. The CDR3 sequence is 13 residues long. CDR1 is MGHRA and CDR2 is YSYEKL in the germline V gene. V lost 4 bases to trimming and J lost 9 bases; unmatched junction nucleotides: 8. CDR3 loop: CASSLDRVRSYTF. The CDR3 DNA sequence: TGCGCCAGCAGCCTCGACAGGGTAAGGAGCTACACCTTC.

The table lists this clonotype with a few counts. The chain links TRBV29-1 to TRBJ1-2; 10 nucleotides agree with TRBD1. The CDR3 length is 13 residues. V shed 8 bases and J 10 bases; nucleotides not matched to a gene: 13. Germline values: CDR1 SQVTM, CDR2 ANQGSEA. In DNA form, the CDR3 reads TGCAGCACCTCGGGACAGGGGTTGATCGACTACACCTTC. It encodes CSTSGQGLIDYTF.

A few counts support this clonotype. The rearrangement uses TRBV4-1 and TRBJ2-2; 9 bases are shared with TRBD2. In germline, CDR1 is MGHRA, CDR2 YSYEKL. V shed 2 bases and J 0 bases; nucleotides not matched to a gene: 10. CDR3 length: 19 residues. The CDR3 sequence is CASSQFRAGGLPNTGELFF. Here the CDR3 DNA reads TGCGCCAGCAGCCAATTCAGGGCGGGGGGGCTACCGAACACCGGGGAGCTGTTTTTT.

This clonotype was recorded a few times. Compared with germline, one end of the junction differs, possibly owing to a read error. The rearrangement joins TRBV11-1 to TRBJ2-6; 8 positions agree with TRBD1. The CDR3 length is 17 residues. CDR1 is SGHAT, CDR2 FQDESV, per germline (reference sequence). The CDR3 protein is CASTFGTGPSRANVLTF. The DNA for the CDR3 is TGTGCCAGCACCTTCGGGACAGGTCCCTCTAGGGCCAACGTCCTGACTTTC.

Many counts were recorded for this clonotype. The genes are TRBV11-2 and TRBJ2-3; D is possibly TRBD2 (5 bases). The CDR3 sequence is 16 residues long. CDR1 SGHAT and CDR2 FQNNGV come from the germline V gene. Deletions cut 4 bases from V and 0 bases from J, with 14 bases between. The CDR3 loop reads CASSWSAGSSTDTQYF. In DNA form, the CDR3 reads TGTGCCAGCAGCTGGTCCGCGGGTTCTAGCACAGATACGCAGTATTTT.

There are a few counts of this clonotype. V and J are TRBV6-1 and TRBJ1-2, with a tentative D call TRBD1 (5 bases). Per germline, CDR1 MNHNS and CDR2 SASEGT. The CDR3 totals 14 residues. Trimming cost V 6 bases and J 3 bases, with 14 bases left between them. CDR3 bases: TGTGCCAGCAGACGTCAGGGAAGGGACTATGGCTACACCTTC. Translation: CASRRQGRDYGYTF.

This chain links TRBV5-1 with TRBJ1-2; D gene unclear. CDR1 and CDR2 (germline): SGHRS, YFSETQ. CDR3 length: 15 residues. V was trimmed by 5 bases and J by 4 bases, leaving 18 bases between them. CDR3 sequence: CASSADGPRGYGYTF. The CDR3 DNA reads TGCGCCAGCAGTGCGGACGGCCCGAGAGGCTATGGCTACACCTTC.

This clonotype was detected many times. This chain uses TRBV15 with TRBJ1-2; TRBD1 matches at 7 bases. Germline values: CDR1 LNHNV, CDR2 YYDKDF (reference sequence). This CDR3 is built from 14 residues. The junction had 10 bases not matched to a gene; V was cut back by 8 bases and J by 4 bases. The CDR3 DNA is TGTGCCACCCGACTGAGACAGGGATCCTATGGCTACACCTTC. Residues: CATRLRQGSYGYTF.

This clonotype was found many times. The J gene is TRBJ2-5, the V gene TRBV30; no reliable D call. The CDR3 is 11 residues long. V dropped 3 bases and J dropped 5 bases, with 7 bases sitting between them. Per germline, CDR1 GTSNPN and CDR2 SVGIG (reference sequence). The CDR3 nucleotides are TGTGCCTGGAGGAAGGGCGAGACCCAGTACTTC. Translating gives CAWRKGETQYF.

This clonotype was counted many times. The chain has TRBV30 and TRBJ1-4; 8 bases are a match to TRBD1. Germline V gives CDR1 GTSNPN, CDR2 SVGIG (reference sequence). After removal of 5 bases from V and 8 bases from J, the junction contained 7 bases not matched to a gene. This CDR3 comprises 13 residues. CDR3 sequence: CAWRPGQAEKLFF. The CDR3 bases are TGTGCCTGGCGACCGGGACAGGCGGAAAAACTGTTTTTT. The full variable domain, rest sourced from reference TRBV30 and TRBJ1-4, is SQTIHQWPATLVQPVGSPLSLECTVEGTSNPNLYWYRQAAGRGLQLLFYSVGIGQISSEVPQNLSASRPQDRQFILSSKKLLLSDSGFYLCAWRPGQAEKLFFGSGTQLSVL.

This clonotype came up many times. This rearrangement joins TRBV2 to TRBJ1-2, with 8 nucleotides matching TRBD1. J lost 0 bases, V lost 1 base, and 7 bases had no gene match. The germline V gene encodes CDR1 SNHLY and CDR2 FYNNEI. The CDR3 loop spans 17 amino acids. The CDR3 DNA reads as TGTGCCAGCAGTGAAGTTTGGGGGACAGGTCCTAACTATGGCTACACCTTC. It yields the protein CASSEVWGTGPNYGYTF.

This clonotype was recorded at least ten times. The CDR3 region has the DNA TGTGCCAGCAGTGCCCTCAAGCCCACAGTAGGTGGCTACACCTTC. It translates to CASSALKPTVGGYTF. This rearrangement joins TRBV2 to TRBJ1-2; D remains ambiguous. V lost 4 bases and J lost 7, with 19 bases in between. Germline CDR1 reads SNHLY; CDR2 reads FYNNEI. The CDR3 spans 15 residues.

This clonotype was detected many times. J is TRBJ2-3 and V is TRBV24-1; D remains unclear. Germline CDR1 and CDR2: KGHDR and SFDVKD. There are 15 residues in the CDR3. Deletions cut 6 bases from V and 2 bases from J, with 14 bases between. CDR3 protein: CATSSAYSSTDTQYF. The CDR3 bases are TGTGCCACCAGTAGCGCATATTCCTCCACAGATACGCAGTATTTT.

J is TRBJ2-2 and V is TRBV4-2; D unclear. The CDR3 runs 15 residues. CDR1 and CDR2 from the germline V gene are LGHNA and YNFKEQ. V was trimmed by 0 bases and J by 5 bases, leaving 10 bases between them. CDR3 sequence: CASSQEPRNTGELFF. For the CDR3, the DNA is TGTGCCAGCAGCCAAGAGCCCAGAAATACCGGGGAGCTGTTTTTT.

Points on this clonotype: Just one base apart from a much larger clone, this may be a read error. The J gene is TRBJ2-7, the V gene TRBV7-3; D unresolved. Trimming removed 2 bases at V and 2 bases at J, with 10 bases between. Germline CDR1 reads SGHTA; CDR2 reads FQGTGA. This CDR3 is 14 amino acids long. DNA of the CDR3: TGTGCCAGCAGCTTAGCTGCTCGGACCTACGAGCAGTACTTC. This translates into CASSLAARTYEQYF.

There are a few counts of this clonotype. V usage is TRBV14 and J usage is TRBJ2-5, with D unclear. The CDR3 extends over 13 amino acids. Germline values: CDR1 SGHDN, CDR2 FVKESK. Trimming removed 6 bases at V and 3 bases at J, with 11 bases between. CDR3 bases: TGTGCCAGCAGTCCCCACAGAGAAGAGACCCAGTACTTC. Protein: CASSPHREETQYF.

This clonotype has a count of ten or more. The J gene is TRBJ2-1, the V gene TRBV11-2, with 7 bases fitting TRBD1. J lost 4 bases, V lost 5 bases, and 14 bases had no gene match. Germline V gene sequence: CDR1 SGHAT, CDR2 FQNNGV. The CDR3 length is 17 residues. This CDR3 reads CASSTSRRDRAYNEQFF. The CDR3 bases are TGTGCCAGCAGCACATCACGCCGGGACAGAGCATACAATGAGCAGTTCTTC. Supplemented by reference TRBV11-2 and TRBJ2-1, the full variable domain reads EAGVAQSPRYKIIEKRQSVAFWCNPISGHATLYWYQQILGQGPKLLIQFQNNGVVDDSQLPKDRFSAERLKGVDSTLKIQPAKLEDSAVYLCASSTSRRDRAYNEQFFGPGTRLTVL.

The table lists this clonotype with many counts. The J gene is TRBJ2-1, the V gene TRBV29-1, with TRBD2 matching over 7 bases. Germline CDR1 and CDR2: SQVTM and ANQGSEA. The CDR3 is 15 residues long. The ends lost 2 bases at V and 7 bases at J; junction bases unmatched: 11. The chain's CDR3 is CSVEFREGFRNEQFF. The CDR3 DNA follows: TGCAGCGTTGAATTCAGGGAGGGGTTTAGGAATGAGCAGTTCTTC.

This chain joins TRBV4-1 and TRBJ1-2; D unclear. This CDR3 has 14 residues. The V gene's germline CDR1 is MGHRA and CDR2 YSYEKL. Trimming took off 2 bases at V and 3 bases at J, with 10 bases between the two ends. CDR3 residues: CASSQTDGHYGYTF. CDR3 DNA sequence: TGCGCCAGCAGCCAAACGGACGGCCACTATGGCTACACCTTC.

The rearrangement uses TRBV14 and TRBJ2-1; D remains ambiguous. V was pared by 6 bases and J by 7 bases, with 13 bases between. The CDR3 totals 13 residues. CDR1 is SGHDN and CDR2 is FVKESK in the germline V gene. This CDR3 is CASSPWKKNEQFF. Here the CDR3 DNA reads TGTGCCAGCAGTCCGTGGAAGAAAAATGAGCAGTTCTTC.

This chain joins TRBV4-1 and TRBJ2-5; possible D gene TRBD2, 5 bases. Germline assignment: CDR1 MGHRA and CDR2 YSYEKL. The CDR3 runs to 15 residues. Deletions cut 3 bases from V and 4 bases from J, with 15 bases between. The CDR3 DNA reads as TGCGCCAGCAGCCATGGCCGGGAAGAGATAGAGACCCAGTACTTC. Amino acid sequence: CASSHGREEIETQYF.

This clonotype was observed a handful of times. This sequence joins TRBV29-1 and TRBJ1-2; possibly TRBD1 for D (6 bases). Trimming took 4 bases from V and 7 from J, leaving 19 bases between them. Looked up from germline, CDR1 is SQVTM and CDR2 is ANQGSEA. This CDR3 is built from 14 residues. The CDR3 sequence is CSVGPRQGTVGYTF. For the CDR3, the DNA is TGCAGCGTTGGGCCCCGGCAGGGGACGGTTGGCTACACCTTC.

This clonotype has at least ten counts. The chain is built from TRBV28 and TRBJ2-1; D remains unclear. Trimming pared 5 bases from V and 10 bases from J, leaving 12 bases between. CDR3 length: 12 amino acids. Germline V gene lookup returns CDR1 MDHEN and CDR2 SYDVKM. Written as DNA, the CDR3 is TGTGCCAGCAGTCCAATGACCAGGGAGCAGTTCTTC. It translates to CASSPMTREQFF.

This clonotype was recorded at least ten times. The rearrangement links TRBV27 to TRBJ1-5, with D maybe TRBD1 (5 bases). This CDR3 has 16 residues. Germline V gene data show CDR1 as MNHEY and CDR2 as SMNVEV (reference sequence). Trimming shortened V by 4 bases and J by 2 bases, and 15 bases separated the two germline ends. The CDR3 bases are TGTGCCAGCAGTTCCCAGTTCGGAGGGGGCAATCAGCCCCAGCATTTT. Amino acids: CASSSQFGGGNQPQHF.

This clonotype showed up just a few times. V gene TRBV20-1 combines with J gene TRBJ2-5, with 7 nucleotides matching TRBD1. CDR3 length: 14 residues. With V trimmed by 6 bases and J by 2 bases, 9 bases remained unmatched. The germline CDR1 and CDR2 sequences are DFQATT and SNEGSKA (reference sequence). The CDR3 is CSANSRGWQETQYF. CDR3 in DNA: TGCAGTGCAAACTCCAGGGGGTGGCAAGAGACCCAGTACTTC.

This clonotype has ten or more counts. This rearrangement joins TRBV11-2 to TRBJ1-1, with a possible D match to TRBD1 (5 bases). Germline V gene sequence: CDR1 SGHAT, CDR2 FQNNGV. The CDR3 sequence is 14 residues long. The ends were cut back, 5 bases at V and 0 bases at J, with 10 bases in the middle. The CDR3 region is CASSPRQMNTEAFF. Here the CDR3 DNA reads TGTGCCAGCAGCCCCAGACAGATGAACACTGAAGCTTTCTTT.